This T cell receptor beta chain was retrieved from a study of blood T cell repertoires in COVID-19. Study details: Samples came from the United States, Italy and Spain, spanning acute and convalescent COVID-19. T cells, B-cell-depleted T cells, or PBMCs supplied cDNA or gDNA.

Under the authors' procedure: Quantification of nucleated cells was approximated via reference gene primer amplification. The data were produced by immunoSEQ multiplex PCR, yet TCRdb's version contains in-frame clones alone and is incomplete. Clonal size and the V and J genes are those of that table, whereas D and trimming came from the DNA. The sample comprises around 73,000 clones, about 86% of which are singletons, and 25% to 30% rests with the top ten. The CDR3 totals 13 residues. Per the germline V gene, CDR1 is SGHAT and CDR2 is FQDESV (reference sequence). With V trimmed by 5 bases and J by 4 bases, 4 bases remained unmatched.

V and J are TRBV11-1 and TRBJ1-2, with 7 bases fitting TRBD1. The sequencing sample was made of peripheral blood. This clonotype was obtained from a human donor in a cohort sampled during active COVID-19. CDR3 sequence reads: CASSAQGTYGYTF. The CDR3 DNA sequence: TGTGCCAGCAGCGCACAGGGGACCTATGGCTACACCTTC.